The 24 T cell receptor beta chains in this list originate from one sample, sequenced in a study of cytomegalovirus exposure and HLA in healthy donors. PCR used 60 Vbeta primers and 13 Jbeta primers. Produced via immunoSEQ multiplex PCR; TCRdb's table is partial and in-frame only. The table includes 150,000 to 200,000 clones, over 75% detected once. Sequenced sample: PBMCs. The origin of the receptors is a man between 18 and 35 years old in good health and CMV-seronegative.

The V gene is TRBV4-2, the J gene TRBJ2-4; weak D call: TRBD2 (5 bases). The CDR3 loop spans 19 amino acids. V was trimmed by 0 bases and J by 9 bases, leaving 27 bases between them. Germline CDR1 is LGHNA and CDR2 is YNFKEQ. CDR3 coding DNA: TGTGCCAGCAGCCAAGATCTCGTGGGAGCGTTGGGTACCAGGAGCATTCAGTACTTC. Translation: CASSQDLVGALGTRSIQYF.

The chain joins TRBV7-9 to TRBJ2-7; 7 bases match TRBD1. The CDR3 covers 14 residues. Germline V CDR1 and CDR2: SEHNR, FQNEAQ (reference sequence). The V gene end was trimmed by 5 bases and the J gene end by 2 bases; junction bases not matched to a gene: 6. Here the CDR3 DNA reads TGTGCCAGCAGCCCCCGGGACAGAACCTACGAGCAGTACTTC. It specifies CASSPRDRTYEQYF.

V gene TRBV28 combines with J gene TRBJ1-2; 7 bases align to TRBD1. The CDR3 spans 19 residues. V lost 5 bases, J lost 5 bases, and 23 bases stayed unmatched. Germline assignment: CDR1 MDHEN and CDR2 SYDVKM. The CDR3 nucleotides read TGTGCCAGCAGTCGCTATATCCTGACAGGGAGGATGGTTGAGTATGGCTACACCTTC. Its protein product is CASSRYILTGRMVEYGYTF.

The chain has TRBV6-6 and TRBJ2-2; a possible D gene is TRBD1 (5 bases). This CDR3 is built from 15 residues. The ends were cut back, 7 bases at V and 3 bases at J, with 15 bases in the middle. Germline loops: CDR1 MNHNY, CDR2 SVGAGI (reference sequence). CDR3 residues: CASKSTQGHTGELFF. The CDR3 region has the DNA TGTGCCAGCAAATCTACGCAGGGTCACACCGGGGAGCTGTTTTTT.

This chain links TRBV27 with TRBJ2-7; 7 positions match TRBD1. V was clipped by 6 bases and J by 6 bases; unmatched bases: 5. Germline V gives CDR1 MNHEY, CDR2 SMNVEV (reference sequence). The CDR3 contains 12 residues. The CDR3 reads CASSYRGREQYF. CDR3 nucleotides: TGTGCCAGCAGCTACAGGGGACGCGAGCAGTACTTC.

The chain recombines TRBV6-1 with TRBJ1-1; no clear D gene. CDR1 MNHNS and CDR2 SASEGT come from the germline V gene. This CDR3 comprises 16 residues. V lost 3 bases to trimming and J lost 0 bases, with 14 bases between them. CDR3 coding DNA: TGTGCCAGCAGTGATATAGCCAGATCCGTGAACACTGAAGCTTTCTTT. Its translation is CASSDIARSVNTEAFF.

On this clone: One end of the junction varies from germline; a read error may be responsible. This chain joins TRBV7-9 and TRBJ2-5, with D maybe TRBD2 (5 bases). The CDR3 loop spans 12 amino acids. CDR1 is SEHNR, CDR2 FQNEAQ, per germline (reference sequence). CDR3 protein: CASSLAGETRYF. The CDR3 region has the DNA TGTGCCAGCAGCTTAGCGGGAGAGACCCGGTACTTC.

The genes are TRBV30 and TRBJ2-7, with 10 bases fitting TRBD1. The CDR3 has 14 amino acids. Germline trimming cut 3 bases from V and 6 bases from J; bases unmatched to any gene: 8. The germline gives CDR1 GTSNPN, CDR2 SVGIG (reference sequence). This CDR3 is CAWRARDRGGEQYF. In DNA, the CDR3 is TGTGCCTGGAGAGCCCGGGACAGGGGAGGCGAGCAGTACTTC.

This chain connects TRBV7-2 to TRBJ1-6, with 7 positions matching TRBD1. This CDR3 region has 13 residues. The V gene end was trimmed by 7 bases and the J gene end by 14 bases; junction bases not matched to a gene: 11. The germline V gene encodes CDR1 SGHTA and CDR2 FQGNSA. This CDR3 is CASNLDRGRALHF. Written as DNA, the CDR3 is TGTGCCAGCAACCTGGATAGGGGGCGAGCCCTCCACTTT.

This rearrangement joins TRBV10-1 to TRBJ1-1, with 7 bases that match TRBD1. V dropped 6 bases and J dropped 1; count of bases not matched to a gene: 2. This CDR3 spans 13 amino acids. Germline CDR1 and CDR2: WNHNN and SYGVQD (reference sequence). The CDR3 coding sequence is TGCGCCAGCAGGACAGGGCCGAACACTGAAGCTTTCTTT. Protein sequence: CASRTGPNTEAFF.

V is TRBV9 and J is TRBJ1-2, with D hard to call. This CDR3 is built from 13 residues. Germline lookup yields CDR1 SGDLS and CDR2 YYNGEE. Trimming stripped 3 bases from V and 7 bases from J, with 13 bases between. The CDR3 region is CASSDLGRGGYTF. The CDR3 DNA reads as TGTGCCAGCAGCGATTTAGGGAGAGGTGGCTACACCTTC. The full variable domain, rest sourced from reference TRBV9 and TRBJ1-2, is DSGVTQTPKHLITATGQRVTLRCSPRSGDLSVYWYQQSLDQGLQFLIQYYNGEERAKGNILERFSAQQFPDLHSELNLSSLELGDSALYFCASSDLGRGGYTFGSGTRLTVV.

The chain has TRBV9 and TRBJ2-3; 10 positions match TRBD2. The germline CDR1 and CDR2 sequences are SGDLS and YYNGEE. The junction had 2 bases not matched to a gene; V was cut back by 3 bases and J by 1 base. This CDR3 spans 15 amino acids. The CDR3 coding sequence is TGTGCCAGCAGCGCCGGGACTAGCGGCACAGATACGCAGTATTTT. Amino acid sequence: CASSAGTSGTDTQYF. Variable domain in full (rest from reference TRBV9 and TRBJ2-3): DSGVTQTPKHLITATGQRVTLRCSPRSGDLSVYWYQQSLDQGLQFLIQYYNGEERAKGNILERFSAQQFPDLHSELNLSSLELGDSALYFCASSAGTSGTDTQYFGPGTRLTVL.

The rearrangement links TRBV4-3 to TRBJ2-3; D not resolved. This CDR3 region has 17 residues. Germline values: CDR1 LGHNA, CDR2 YSLEER. Deletions cut 4 bases from V and 2 bases from J, with 19 bases between. The CDR3 sequence: CASSLSSDEVDTDTQYF. CDR3 nucleotides: TGCGCCAGCAGCCTCTCTAGTGATGAGGTGGACACAGATACGCAGTATTTT.

The chain joins TRBV2 to TRBJ2-5, with TRBD2 matching over 9 bases. Germline CDR1 reads SNHLY; CDR2 reads FYNNEI. This CDR3 region has 16 residues. V was clipped by 8 bases and J by 5 bases; unmatched bases: 15. In DNA form, the CDR3 reads TGTGCCAGCGGGACTCGGGGTAGCGGGGGTGGTGAGACCCAGTACTTC. Translation: CASGTRGSGGGETQYF.

The chain is built from TRBV18 and TRBJ1-1; D not certain. Germline V gene lookup returns CDR1 KGHSH and CDR2 LQKENI. CDR3 length: 13 residues. Trimming pared 3 bases from V and 1 base from J, leaving 6 bases between. The CDR3 region is CASSPWPNTEAFF. CDR3 DNA sequence: TGTGCCAGCTCACCCTGGCCGAACACTGAAGCTTTCTTT.

This clone was counted only a few times. Other DNA variants within this sample encode the same CDR3. This chain joins TRBV10-3 and TRBJ1-5; D might be TRBD1 (5 bases). V was clipped by 6 bases and J by 3 bases, with 12 bases between them. This CDR3 has 14 residues. Per germline, CDR1 ENHRY and CDR2 SYGVKD. CDR3 DNA sequence: TGTGCCATCAGAGCTACAGGAGACAATCAGCCCCAGCATTTT. It translates to CAIRATGDNQPQHF.

V usage is TRBV29-1 and J usage is TRBJ2-2; TRBD2 matches 9 bases. J gave up 2 bases and V 4 bases, and 2 bases lay outside the gene matches. From germline, CDR1 is SQVTM and CDR2 ANQGSEA. This CDR3 region has 14 residues. CDR3 sequence (DNA): TGCAGCGTTGCGACTAGCGGAAACACCGGGGAGCTGTTTTTT. It is translated as CSVATSGNTGELFF.

The chain joins TRBV18 to TRBJ2-1; 11 nucleotides align to TRBD2. V lost 6 bases, J lost 6 bases, and 16 bases stayed unmatched. Per germline, CDR1 KGHSH and CDR2 LQKENI. The CDR3 is 18 amino acids. The CDR3 DNA reads as TGTGCCAGCTCCCCCCGTACCCATAGCGGGGGGGCCCCCAATGAGCAGTTCTTC. Encoded protein: CASSPRTHSGGAPNEQFF.

The chain links TRBV9 to TRBJ1-1, with D unclear. The CDR3 has 15 residues. V was pared by 4 bases and J by 1 base, with 14 bases between. Germline CDR1 reads SGDLS; CDR2 reads YYNGEE. CDR3 loop: CASSPTGRQNTEAFF. DNA of the CDR3: TGTGCCAGCAGCCCTACCGGGAGACAGAACACTGAAGCTTTCTTT.

This chain links TRBV14 with TRBJ2-5, with a possible D match to TRBD2 (5 bases). The J call may be faulty, since TRBJ2-7 better matches the DNA end. The germline V gene has CDR1 SGHDN and CDR2 FVKESK. The CDR3 runs 19 residues. This CDR3 reads CASSRRLLTKGSESYEQYF. DNA of the CDR3: TGTGCCAGCAGCCGCCGACTCCTGACTAAAGGGAGTGAGTCCTACGAGCAGTACTTC.

The chain combines TRBV7-8 with TRBJ1-5, with 7 nucleotides matching TRBD1. Germline assignment: CDR1 SGHVS and CDR2 FQNEAQ. J gave up 6 bases and V 5 bases, and 25 bases lay outside the gene matches. The CDR3 extends over 20 amino acids. The DNA of the CDR3 is TGTGCCAGCAGCCTAATACAAACAAGTACAGGGGAAACGACGATTCAGCCCCAGCATTTT. Translated: CASSLIQTSTGETTIQPQHF.

The chain carries TRBV28 and TRBJ1-5; 8 nucleotides align to TRBD1. Trimming removed 7 bases from V and 5 bases from J; junction bases left unmatched: 10. Per the germline V gene, CDR1 is MDHEN and CDR2 is SYDVKM. CDR3 length equals 15 residues. CDR3 loop: CASITGDRIYQPQHF. The DNA of the CDR3 is TGTGCCAGCATTACCGGGGACAGGATCTATCAGCCCCAGCATTTT.

The V and J genes are TRBV6-1 and TRBJ2-7; D unresolved. With 3 bases removed from V and 0 bases from J, the gap between germline ends came to 9 bases. Germline V gives CDR1 MNHNS, CDR2 SASEGT. CDR3 length: 14 residues. CDR3 loop: CASSDGPLSYEQYF. The CDR3 nucleotides are TGTGCCAGCAGTGACGGTCCCCTCTCCTACGAGCAGTACTTC.

The CDR3 nucleotides are TGCGCCAGCAGCCAAAACACCGGGACAGACCGATACGAGCAGTACTTC. Translation: CASSQNTGTDRYEQYF. J is TRBJ2-7 and V is TRBV4-3, with TRBD1 matching 7 bases. Losses at the gene ends were 2 bases for V and 4 bases for J; bases not matched to a gene: 11. The V gene's germline CDR1 is LGHNA and CDR2 YSLEER. The CDR3 is made up of 16 amino acids.